These T cell receptor beta chains were read from a single sample in a study of OX40 agonist ivuxolimab in advanced cancers. Sequencing was performed with immunoSEQ multiplex PCR; in TCRdb, only in-frame clones are kept and a portion is missing. The sample holds almost 90,000 clones, roughly 89% seen once. The material sequenced was CD4+ or CD8+ T cells sorted from blood, taken in a trial of the OX40 agonist ivuxolimab. Receptors were obtained from an adult with an advanced solid tumor such as melanoma, head and neck, liver or kidney cancer. Each CDR3 is given with its conserved first and last residue. The D gene is left open where the match is weak. Where a row states a size, it is once, few, many or the class of an expanded clone; other rows omit it.

V: TRBV7-2
J: TRBJ2-3
D: TRBD2
size: -
length: 14
DNA: TGTGCCAGCAGTCAGACTAGCAGCACAGATACGCAGTATTTT
CDR3: CASSQTSSTDTQYF

V: TRBV30
J: TRBJ2-2
D: -
size: -
length: 14
DNA: TGTGCCTGGAGTAGGCTAGCGAACACCGGGGAGCTGTTTTTT
CDR3: CAWSRLANTGELFF

V: TRBV4-2
J: TRBJ1-6
D: -
size: -
length: 14
DNA: TGTGCCAGCAGCCCATCGGTAGGAAATTCACCCCTCCACTTT
CDR3: CASSPSVGNSPLHF

V: TRBV27
J: TRBJ2-1
D: TRBD1
size: -
length: 15
DNA: TGTGCCAGCAGTTTAAGAGGGACAGGTAACAATGAGCAGTTCTTC
CDR3: CASSLRGTGNNEQFF

V: TRBV7-6
J: TRBJ2-2
D: TRBD1
size: -
length: 17
DNA: TGTGCCAGCAGCTTAGAGGCCCCCACAGGGGGCACCGGGGAGCTGTTTTTT
CDR3: CASSLEAPTGGTGELFF

V: TRBV10-3
J: TRBJ2-7
D: TRBD1
size: -
length: 15
DNA: TGTGCCATCAGTTCCGGGACAGACCTAACCTACGAGCAGTACTTC
CDR3: CAISSGTDLTYEQYF

V: TRBV11-2
J: TRBJ2-7
D: -
size: -
length: 12
DNA: TGTGCCAGCAGCGCCAGCTCCTACGAGCAGTACTTC
CDR3: CASSASSYEQYF

V: TRBV9
J: TRBJ2-7
D: TRBD2
size: -
length: 14
DNA: TGTGCCAGCAGCGTCTTAGCGGGAGATGGCGAGCAGTACTTC
CDR3: CASSVLAGDGEQYF

V: TRBV10-1
J: TRBJ2-7
D: -
size: -
length: 13
DNA: TGCGCCAGCAGTGAGATGGGCTCCTACGAGCAGTACTTC
CDR3: CASSEMGSYEQYF

V: TRBV5-5
J: TRBJ1-1
D: TRBD1
size: -
length: 14
DNA: TGTGCCAGCAGCCGTCGACAGGGTGGGACTGAAGCTTTCTTT
CDR3: CASSRRQGGTEAFF

V: TRBV7-6
J: TRBJ2-5
D: TRBD2
size: -
length: 16
DNA: TGTGCCAGCAGCTTAGTTTCCAGCGGGAGTCAGGAGACCCAGTACTTC
CDR3: CASSLVSSGSQETQYF

V: TRBV28
J: TRBJ1-2
D: -
size: -
length: 15
DNA: TGTGCCAGCAGTTCCCACCGGGGGCGGAGCTATGGCTACACCTTC
CDR3: CASSSHRGRSYGYTF

V: TRBV19
J: TRBJ2-7
D: TRBD1
size: -
length: 16
DNA: TGTGCCAGTAGTCCTGAAGGAGGGACAGGGGCCCACGAGCAGTACTTC
CDR3: CASSPEGGTGAHEQYF

V: TRBV6-1
J: TRBJ2-1
D: -
size: -
length: 15
DNA: TGTGCCAGCAGGGCCCAGGGATCGTCTCGGGAGGAGCAGTTCTTC
CDR3: CASRAQGSSREEQFF

V: TRBV7-3
J: TRBJ1-6
D: -
size: -
length: 15
DNA: TGTGCCAGCAGCTTAAGGGGGCGCTCTGATTCACCCCTCCACTTT
CDR3: CASSLRGRSDSPLHF

V: TRBV15
J: TRBJ2-6
D: -
size: -
length: 15
DNA: TGTGCCACCAGACCTTGGGGGGCCGGGGCCAACGTCCTGACTTTC
CDR3: CATRPWGAGANVLTF

V: TRBV7-2
J: TRBJ2-7
D: -
size: few
length: 14
DNA: TGTGCCAGCAGCTTAGCGCTTCAGGGGGGCGAGCAGTACTTC
CDR3: CASSLALQGGEQYF

V: TRBV6-1
J: TRBJ1-2
D: TRBD1
size: -
length: 15
DNA: TGTGCCAGCAGTGTTGGGACAGGGGCTAACTATGGCTACACCTTC
CDR3: CASSVGTGANYGYTF

V: TRBV7-2
J: TRBJ1-3
D: TRBD1
size: few
length: 12
DNA: TGTGCCAGCAGCTCCACAGGGGACACCATATATTTT
CDR3: CASSSTGDTIYF

V: TRBV10-1
J: TRBJ2-5
D: TRBD2
size: -
length: 15
DNA: TGCGCCAGCAGTGCCCTAGCGGGGGTTCAAGAGACCCAGTACTTC
CDR3: CASSALAGVQETQYF

V: TRBV6-1
J: TRBJ1-1
D: -
size: -
length: 13
DNA: TGTGCCAGCAGTGGCGCCAGGGTCCTGGAAGCTTTCTTT
CDR3: CASSGARVLEAFF

V: TRBV10-2
J: TRBJ1-3
D: -
size: -
length: 15
DNA: TGCGCCAGCAGTGAAAGGATCAGCTCTGGAAACACCATATATTTT
CDR3: CASSERISSGNTIYF

V: TRBV27
J: TRBJ2-3
D: -
size: once
length: 14
DNA: TGTGCCAGCAGTTTAACAGGACAAGTTAACACGCAGTATTTT
CDR3: CASSLTGQVNTQYF

V: TRBV19
J: TRBJ2-7
D: TRBD1
size: -
length: 15
DNA: TGTGCCAGTAGTACCTCCGGGACAGCCTCCTACGAGCAGTACTTC
CDR3: CASSTSGTASYEQYF

V: TRBV27
J: TRBJ2-3
D: TRBD2
size: -
length: 16
DNA: TGTGCCAGCAGTTTACAGGGACTAGCGGGGACAGATACGCAGTATTTT
CDR3: CASSLQGLAGTDTQYF

V: TRBV7-3
J: TRBJ2-5
D: -
size: -
length: 13
DNA: TGTGCCAGCAGTCCAGGGGGGCAAGAGACCCAGTACTTC
CDR3: CASSPGGQETQYF

V: TRBV5-1
J: TRBJ2-1
D: TRBD2
size: -
length: 16
DNA: TGCGCCAGCAGCTTGGGGACTAGCGCCCGGAACAATGAGCAGTTCTTC
CDR3: CASSLGTSARNNEQFF

V: TRBV2
J: TRBJ1-4
D: -
size: -
length: 15
DNA: TGTGCCAGCAGACAAAGGACATCCCGAGGGGAAAAACTGTTTTTT
CDR3: CASRQRTSRGEKLFF

V: TRBV9
J: TRBJ2-3
D: -
size: -
length: 14
DNA: TGTGCCAGCAGCGTAGCTACCGCCACAGATACGCAGTATTTT
CDR3: CASSVATATDTQYF

V: TRBV5-4
J: TRBJ2-2
D: -
size: -
length: 15
DNA: TGTGCCAGCAGCCCGGACACGCGGCGAACCGGGGAGCTGTTTTTT
CDR3: CASSPDTRRTGELFF

V: TRBV4-1
J: TRBJ2-2
D: -
size: -
length: 14
DNA: TGCGCCAGCAGCCAAAAGGAGGGGACCGGGGAGCTGTTTTTT
CDR3: CASSQKEGTGELFF

V: TRBV6-5
J: TRBJ2-1
D: -
size: few
length: 16
DNA: TGTGCCAGCAGTTACGTCACGGGGGACCCCTACAATGAGCAGTTCTTC
CDR3: CASSYVTGDPYNEQFF

V: TRBV6-5
J: TRBJ1-5
D: -
size: -
length: 14
DNA: TGTGCCAGCAGTTTGATCAGCAGCAATCAGCCCCAGCATTTT
CDR3: CASSLISSNQPQHF

V: TRBV2
J: TRBJ2-7
D: -
size: -
length: 11
DNA: TGTGCCAGCACAGGGACCTACGAGCAGTACTTC
CDR3: CASTGTYEQYF

V: TRBV21-1
J: TRBJ2-7
D: -
size: few
length: 12
DNA: TGTGCCAGCAGCAAAGTTAGGGGGCATCAGTACTTC
CDR3: CASSKVRGHQYF

V: TRBV7-9
J: TRBJ2-7
D: -
size: -
length: 12
DNA: TGTGCCAGCAGCTCGATACCCTACGAGCAGTACTTC
CDR3: CASSSIPYEQYF

V: TRBV2
J: TRBJ2-3
D: -
size: few
length: 14
DNA: TGTGCCAGCATGGTCGCCCTGGCGGCAGATACGCAGTATTTT
CDR3: CASMVALAADTQYF

V: TRBV7-2
J: TRBJ2-6
D: -
size: -
length: 18
DNA: TGTGCCAGCAGCTTAGGGGCTAGGGGTAGCCCTGGGGCCAACGTCCTGACTTTC
CDR3: CASSLGARGSPGANVLTF

V: TRBV7-2
J: TRBJ2-2
D: -
size: -
length: 15
DNA: TGTGCCAGCAGCTCCGGGACTGTGAACACCGGGGAGCTGTTTTTT
CDR3: CASSSGTVNTGELFF

V: TRBV6-1
J: TRBJ2-7
D: -
size: -
length: 14
DNA: TGTGCCAGCAGTGAACGCCACGGACAAACAGAGCAGTACTTC
CDR3: CASSERHGQTEQYF

V: TRBV7-9
J: TRBJ1-2
D: -
size: few
length: 13
DNA: TGTGCCAGCAGCTTGGGAAGGGAAGATGGCTACACCTTC
CDR3: CASSLGREDGYTF

V: TRBV18
J: TRBJ2-7
D: -
size: -
length: 15
DNA: TGTGCCAGCTCCCCTCCGGCAGCCAGCCCCTACGAGCAGTACTTC
CDR3: CASSPPAASPYEQYF

V: TRBV19
J: TRBJ1-5
D: TRBD1
size: -
length: 14
DNA: TGTGCCAGTAGTCCCGGGACAGGGTACCAGCCCCAGCATTTT
CDR3: CASSPGTGYQPQHF

V: TRBV21-1
J: TRBJ1-3
D: -
size: -
length: 15
DNA: TGTGCCAGCAGCAAACAGAGTTACTCTGGAAACACCATATATTTT
CDR3: CASSKQSYSGNTIYF

V: TRBV5-1
J: TRBJ1-1
D: TRBD1
size: -
length: 14
DNA: TGCGCCAGCAGACAGGGGGCGGGGGACACTGAAGCTTTCTTT
CDR3: CASRQGAGDTEAFF

V: TRBV25-1
J: TRBJ1-2
D: -
size: -
length: 15
DNA: TGTGCCAGCAGTGGTTCAACAGGGTCTAACTATGGCTACACCTTC
CDR3: CASSGSTGSNYGYTF

V: TRBV2
J: TRBJ2-1
D: TRBD2
size: -
length: 13
DNA: TGTGCCAGCCGTAGCGGGGGGGCCGGGGAGCAGTTCTTC
CDR3: CASRSGGAGEQFF

V: TRBV11-3
J: TRBJ1-6
D: -
size: -
length: 13
DNA: TGTGCCAGCAGCTTAGATCGTCGTTCACCCCTCCACTTT
CDR3: CASSLDRRSPLHF

V: TRBV7-7
J: TRBJ2-3
D: -
size: -
length: 14
DNA: TGTGCCAGCAGCTTAAGTCGCACCACAGATACGCAGTATTTT
CDR3: CASSLSRTTDTQYF